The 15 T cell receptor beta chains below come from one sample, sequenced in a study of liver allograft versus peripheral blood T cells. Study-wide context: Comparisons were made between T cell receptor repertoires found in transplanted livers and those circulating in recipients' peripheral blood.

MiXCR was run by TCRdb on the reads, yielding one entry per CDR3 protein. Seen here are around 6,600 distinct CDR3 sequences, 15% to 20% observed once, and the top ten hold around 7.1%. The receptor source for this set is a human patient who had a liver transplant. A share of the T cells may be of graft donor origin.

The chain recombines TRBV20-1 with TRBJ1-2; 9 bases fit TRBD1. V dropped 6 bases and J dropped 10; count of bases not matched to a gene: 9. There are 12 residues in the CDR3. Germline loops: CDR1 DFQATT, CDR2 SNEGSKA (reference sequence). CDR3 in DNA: TGCAGTGCGATTGGGACAGGGAATGACTACACCTTC. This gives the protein CSAIGTGNDYTF.

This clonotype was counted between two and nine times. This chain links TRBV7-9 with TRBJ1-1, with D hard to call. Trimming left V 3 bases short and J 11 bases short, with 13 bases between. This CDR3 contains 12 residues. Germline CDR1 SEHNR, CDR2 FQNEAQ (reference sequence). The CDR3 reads CASSFQADQAFF. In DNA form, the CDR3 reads TGTGCCAGCAGCTTTCAAGCAGATCAGGCTTTCTTT. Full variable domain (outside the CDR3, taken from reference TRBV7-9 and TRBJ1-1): DTGVSQNPRHKITKRGQNVTFRCDPISEHNRLYWYRQTLGQGPEFLTYFQNEAQLEKSRLLSDRFSAERPKGSFSTLEIQRTEQGDSAMYLCASSFQADQAFFGQGTRLTVV.

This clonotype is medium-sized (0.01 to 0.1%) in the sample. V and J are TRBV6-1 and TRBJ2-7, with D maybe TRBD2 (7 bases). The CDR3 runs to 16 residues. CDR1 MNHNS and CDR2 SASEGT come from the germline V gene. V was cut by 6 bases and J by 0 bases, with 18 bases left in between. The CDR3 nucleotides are TGTGCCAGCAGAGGGATAGGGAGGGGGATCTCCTACGAGCAGTACTTC. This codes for CASRGIGRGISYEQYF.

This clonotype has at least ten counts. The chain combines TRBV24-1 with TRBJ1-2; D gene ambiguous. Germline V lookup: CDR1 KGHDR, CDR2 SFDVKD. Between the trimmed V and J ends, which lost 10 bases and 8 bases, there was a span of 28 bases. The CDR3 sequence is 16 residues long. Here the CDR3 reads CATKNSRHGEMDGYTF. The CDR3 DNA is TGTGCCACAAAAAACAGCAGGCACGGGGAAATGGACGGCTACACCTTC.

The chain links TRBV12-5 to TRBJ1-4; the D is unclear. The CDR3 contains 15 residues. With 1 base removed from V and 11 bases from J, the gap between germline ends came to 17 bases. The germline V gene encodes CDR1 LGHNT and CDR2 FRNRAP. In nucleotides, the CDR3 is TGTGCTAGTGGTTTGGGTTCGGGGTCTTTGGGGAAACTGTTTTTT. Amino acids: CASGLGSGSLGKLFF.

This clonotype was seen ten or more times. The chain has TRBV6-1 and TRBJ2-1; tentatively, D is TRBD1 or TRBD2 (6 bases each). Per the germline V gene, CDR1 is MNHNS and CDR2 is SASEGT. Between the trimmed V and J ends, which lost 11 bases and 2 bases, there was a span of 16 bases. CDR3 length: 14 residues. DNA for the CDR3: TGTGCCGGGGGGAGGACAGTGGCCTACAATGAGCAGTTCTTC. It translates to CAGGRTVAYNEQFF.

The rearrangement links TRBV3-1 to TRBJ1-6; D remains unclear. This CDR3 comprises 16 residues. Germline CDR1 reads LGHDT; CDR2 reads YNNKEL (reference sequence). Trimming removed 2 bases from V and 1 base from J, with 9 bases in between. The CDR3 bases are TGTGCCAGCAGCCAAAGCGACGGATCCTATAATTCACCCCTCCACTTT. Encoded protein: CASSQSDGSYNSPLHF.

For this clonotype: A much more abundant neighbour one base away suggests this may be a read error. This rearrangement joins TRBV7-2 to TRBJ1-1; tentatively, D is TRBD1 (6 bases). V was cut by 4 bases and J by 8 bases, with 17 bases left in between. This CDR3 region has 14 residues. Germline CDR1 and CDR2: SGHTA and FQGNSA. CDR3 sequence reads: CASSSAGEGGEAFF. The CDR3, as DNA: TGTGCCAGCAGCTCCGCAGGGGAGGGTGGGGAAGCTTTCTTT.

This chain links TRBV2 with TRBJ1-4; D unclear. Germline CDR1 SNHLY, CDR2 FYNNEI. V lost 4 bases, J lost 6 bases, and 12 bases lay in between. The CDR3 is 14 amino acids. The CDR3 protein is CASSVFGLDEKLFF. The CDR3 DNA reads TGTGCCAGCAGTGTGTTCGGGTTGGATGAAAAACTGTTTTTT.

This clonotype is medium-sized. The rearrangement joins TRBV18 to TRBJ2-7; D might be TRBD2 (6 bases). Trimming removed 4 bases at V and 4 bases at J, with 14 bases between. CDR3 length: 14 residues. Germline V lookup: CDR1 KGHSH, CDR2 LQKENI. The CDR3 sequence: CASSQLGGVYEQYF. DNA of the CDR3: TGTGCCAGCTCACAACTCGGCGGGGTATACGAGCAGTACTTC. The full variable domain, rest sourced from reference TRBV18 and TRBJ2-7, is NAGVMQNPRHLVRRRGQEARLRCSPMKGHSHVYWYRQLPEEGLKFMVYLQKENIIDESGMPKERFSAEFPKEGPSILRIQQVVRGDSAAYFCASSQLGGVYEQYFGPGTRLTVT.

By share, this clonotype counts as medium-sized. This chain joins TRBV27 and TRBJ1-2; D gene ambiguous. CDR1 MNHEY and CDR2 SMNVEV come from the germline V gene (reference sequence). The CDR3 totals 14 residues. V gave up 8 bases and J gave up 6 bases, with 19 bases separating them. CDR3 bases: TGTGCCAGCGGCCCCTTAGGGAAAATACATGGCTACACCTTC. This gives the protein CASGPLGKIHGYTF.

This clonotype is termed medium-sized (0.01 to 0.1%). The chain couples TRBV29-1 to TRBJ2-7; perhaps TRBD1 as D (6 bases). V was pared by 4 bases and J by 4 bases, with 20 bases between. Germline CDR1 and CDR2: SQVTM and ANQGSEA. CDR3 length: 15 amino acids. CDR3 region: CSVAYTRGALYEQYF. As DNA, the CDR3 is TGCAGCGTTGCTTACACCAGGGGCGCCTTATACGAGCAGTACTTC.

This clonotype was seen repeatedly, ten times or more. DNA for the CDR3: TGCAGTGCTAGTCGGCAGTCTAACTATGGCTACACCTTC. Translated: CSASRQSNYGYTF. The V gene is TRBV20-1, the J gene TRBJ1-2; the D is unclear. V lost 3 bases and J lost 0, with 8 bases in between. Germline V CDR1 and CDR2: DFQATT, SNEGSKA (reference sequence). The CDR3 is made up of 13 amino acids.

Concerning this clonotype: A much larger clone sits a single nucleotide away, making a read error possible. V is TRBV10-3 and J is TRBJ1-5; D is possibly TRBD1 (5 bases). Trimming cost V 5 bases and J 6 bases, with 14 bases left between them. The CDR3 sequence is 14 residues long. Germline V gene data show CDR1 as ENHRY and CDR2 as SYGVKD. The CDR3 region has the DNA TGTGCCATCAGTACCTCCGGGGGGTTTCAGCCCCAGCATTTT. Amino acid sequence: CAISTSGGFQPQHF.

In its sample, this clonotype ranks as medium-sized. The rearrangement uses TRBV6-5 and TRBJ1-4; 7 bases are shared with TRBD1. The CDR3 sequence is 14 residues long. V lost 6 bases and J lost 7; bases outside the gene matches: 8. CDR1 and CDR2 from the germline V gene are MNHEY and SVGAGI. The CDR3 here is CASSEGRGREKLFF. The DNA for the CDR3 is TGTGCCAGCAGCGAGGGGAGGGGGCGTGAAAAACTGTTTTTT.